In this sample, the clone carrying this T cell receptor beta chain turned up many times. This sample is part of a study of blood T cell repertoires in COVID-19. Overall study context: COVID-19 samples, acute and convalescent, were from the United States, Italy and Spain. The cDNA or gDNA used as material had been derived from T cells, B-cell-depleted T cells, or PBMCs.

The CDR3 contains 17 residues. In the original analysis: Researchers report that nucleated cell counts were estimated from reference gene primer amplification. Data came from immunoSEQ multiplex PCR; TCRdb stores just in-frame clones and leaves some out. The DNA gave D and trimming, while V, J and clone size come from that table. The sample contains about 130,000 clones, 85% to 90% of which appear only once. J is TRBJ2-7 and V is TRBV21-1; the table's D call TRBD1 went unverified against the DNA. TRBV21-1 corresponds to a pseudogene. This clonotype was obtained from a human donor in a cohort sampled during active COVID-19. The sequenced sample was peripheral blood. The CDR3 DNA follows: TGTGCCAGCAGCAAAGCGCTAAATGGGCTCCATTCCTACGAGCAGTACGTC. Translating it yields CASSKALNGLHSYEQYV.